The present T cell receptor (beta chain) was sequenced within a study of T cell repertoires in cytomegalovirus infection (dated 2019 in TCRdb). In the study overall: Donor HLA type was relevant to the analysis, because carriage of CMV infection together with the matching HLA type was indicated by public TCR beta signatures.

The paper as a whole reports these results and caveats: In both this cohort and an independent roughly 330-donor cohort, the cumulative frequency of public TCR beta family members distinguished carriers of CMV infection plus the relevant HLA type. The ex vivo response was dominated by HLA-C-restricted CMV-specific TCR beta clonotypes, and the single most frequent clonotype in two of eight donors was supplied by these HLA-C-restricted clonotypes.

This clonotype was recorded a few times. No cognate antigen has been identified for it. It has no much larger one-base neighbor in the sample; base qualities were not kept. Sequencer: Illumina HiSeq 1500. TCRdb applied fastp at Q25 and MiXCR to the public reads, then kept only in-frame beta chains. Rows are unified per CDR3 protein, each entry keeping the most common DNA and genes. This sample comprises 150,000 to 200,000 distinct CDR3 sequences, roughly 17% of them detected only once. The top ten clonotypes cover 20% to 25% of the sample. Cut back by 4 bases and 4 bases, the V and J ends lie 14 bases apart. Its CDR3 holds 14 amino acids, cysteine through phenylalanine. Only CDR3 DNA is held: 42 bases, read in frame from base 1. CDR1 SGHTA and CDR2 FQGNSA are derived from the germline V gene.

The V gene is TRBV7-2 and the J gene is TRBJ2-7, with the D gene not clear enough to name. Sequences were obtained from CD8+ T cells from PBMCs. This receptor was obtained from a human donor in good health (CMV status not recorded). Some clones in this sample may be carry-over from other donors' samples. CDR3 loop: CASSSGGFHYEQYF. The sequenced DNA: TGTGCCAGCAGCTCAGGTGGTTTCCATTACGAGCAGTACTTC.